This TCR beta chain was captured in a study of blood T cell repertoires in COVID-19. The wider study: The samples span acute and convalescent COVID-19 from the United States, Italy and Spain. PBMCs, B-cell-depleted T cells, or T cells provided the cDNA or gDNA that made up the material.

Per the original data handling: Nucleated cell number was recorded as an estimate derived from reference gene primer amplification. Repertoires were generated with immunoSEQ multiplex PCR, while TCRdb's copy carries only in-frame clones and drops some. The DNA was the basis for D and trimming; V, J and clone size are from that table. Seen here are approximately 240,000 clones, 80% to 85% observed once, and the top ten hold 5% to 6.5%. V lost 4 bases, J lost 5 bases, and 8 bases stayed unmatched. Germline V lookup: CDR1 MNHNY, CDR2 SVGAGI (reference sequence). The CDR3 sequence is 16 residues long. V usage is TRBV6-6 and J usage is TRBJ1-2; 12 bases map to TRBD1. The receptor comes from a woman in her sixties who had recovered from COVID-19. Specimen: peripheral blood. The chain's CDR3 is CASSSPPGQGAYGYTF. CDR3 sequence (DNA): TGTGCCAGCAGTTCTCCCCCGGGACAGGGGGCTTATGGCTACACCTTC.